The present TCR beta chain was sequenced within a study of blood T cell repertoires in COVID-19. Across the whole study: PBMCs, B-cell-depleted T cells, or T cells were the source of the cDNA or gDNA that made up the material.

CDR3 length: 14 residues. Germline V gene lookup returns CDR1 ENHRY and CDR2 SYGVKD. J was trimmed by 2 bases and V by 6 bases; bases with no gene match: 6. In the source study's methods: The authors estimated nucleated cell counts from reference gene primer amplification. The data were produced by immunoSEQ multiplex PCR, yet TCRdb's version contains in-frame clones alone and is incomplete. The V and J calls and the clone size are those of that table, but D and trimming were determined from the DNA. The sample holds 60,000 to 65,000 clones, roughly 79% seen once. The material sequenced was peripheral blood. This sequence originates from a human donor in a cohort sampled during active COVID-19. The V call is TRBV10-3, the J call TRBJ2-5; 7 nucleotides match TRBD1. CDR3 sequence reads: CAIRRTGGQETQYF. The CDR3 region has the DNA TGTGCCATCAGGCGGACAGGTGGTCAAGAGACCCAGTACTTC.